These T cell receptor beta chains were read from a single sample in a study of CD8+CD57+ T cells in acquired aplastic anemia. Each CDR3 protein is one row after TCRdb ran MiXCR on the reads. This sample has approximately 190,000 distinct CDR3 sequences, with roughly half found just once. Source material: sorted CD4+, CD8+, or CD8+CD57+ T cells (not recorded which) from PBMCs. The receptor source for this set is a human donor with aplastic anemia. Each CDR3 is given with its conserved first and last residue. Each record gives: clone size, D gene, V gene, J gene, CDR3 DNA, CDR3 protein. A D gene is named only where the DNA matches it firmly. Clone size is shown for a subset of rows, as once, few, many or a class of expanded clone.

>NA|TRBD1|TRBV2|TRBJ2-1
TGTGCCAGCGCCGGGACAGGTAATGAGCAGTTCTTC
CASAGTGNEQFF
>NA|NA|TRBV15|TRBJ2-2
TGTGCCACCAGCTCAAGAGCGTGGTGGGGGAGCACCGGGGAGCTGTTTTTT
CATSSRAWWGSTGELFF
>few|TRBD2|TRBV19|TRBJ2-7
TGTGCCAGTAGTTCCAGGACTAGCGGCAACTACGAGCAGTACTTC
CASSSRTSGNYEQYF
>NA|NA|TRBV6-5|TRBJ1-2
TGTGCCAGCAGTTACTCATACAGGGATGGCTACACCTTC
CASSYSYRDGYTF
>NA|NA|TRBV7-8|TRBJ2-5
TGTGCCAGCAGCTCGCCGACAGGCGAAGAGACCCAGTACTTC
CASSSPTGEETQYF
>NA|NA|TRBV5-1|TRBJ2-1
TGCGCCAGCAGCTTGGTTACTTATCCGAGCTCCTACAATGAGCAGTTCTTC
CASSLVTYPSSYNEQFF
>NA|NA|TRBV9|TRBJ1-1
TGTGCCAGCAGCGTAGAAGGCAGGACTGAAGCTTTCTTT
CASSVEGRTEAFF
>NA|TRBD1|TRBV5-4|TRBJ2-2
TGTGCCGGCAGCGAGACCGGGACAGGGAACACCGGGGAGCTGTTTTTT
CAGSETGTGNTGELFF
>NA|NA|TRBV7-9|TRBJ2-2
TGTGCCAGCAGCTCAACGGTCACCGGGGAGCTGTTTTTT
CASSSTVTGELFF
>NA|NA|TRBV14|TRBJ1-6
TGTGCCAGCAGCCATAGGCAGGGCCAAGATTCACCCCTCCACTTT
CASSHRQGQDSPLHF
>NA|NA|TRBV24-1|TRBJ2-3
TGTGCCACCAGTGATTCGGACAGATGGAATACGCAGTATTTT
CATSDSDRWNTQYF
>NA|NA|TRBV2|TRBJ1-5
TGTGCCAGCAGGCGAGGAATTGATAGCAATCAGCCCCAGCATTTT
CASRRGIDSNQPQHF
>NA|NA|TRBV19|TRBJ2-7
TGTGCCAGTAGTATAGGCAGGGGAAACCACTACCGGTCACACGAGCAGTACTTC
CASSIGRGNHYRSHEQYF
>NA|NA|TRBV19|TRBJ2-3
TGTGCCAGTAGCGTGGAATCTAGCACAGATACGCAGTATTTT
CASSVESSTDTQYF
>NA|TRBD1|TRBV2|TRBJ2-7
TGTGCCAGCAGCCTGAGGGGACAGATAAACTACGAGCAGTACTTC
CASSLRGQINYEQYF
>NA|TRBD1|TRBV5-6|TRBJ2-4
TGTGCCAGCAGTTATGACAGGGCTCGGAACATTCAGTACTTC
CASSYDRARNIQYF
>NA|NA|TRBV6-1|TRBJ2-7
TGCGCCAGCAGAAGGGACGGCTACGAGCAGTACTTC
CASRRDGYEQYF
>many|TRBD2|TRBV20-1|TRBJ2-1
TGCAGTGCCGCCGCCTTCCTCGCTAGCGGGGCCTACAATGAGCAGTTCTTC
CSAAAFLASGAYNEQFF
>NA|NA|TRBV24-1|TRBJ2-7
TGTGCCACCAGTGCCCGGACAGTCTACGAGCAGTACTTC
CATSARTVYEQYF
>NA|NA|TRBV15|TRBJ2-1
TGTGCCACCAGCAGAGTAGTTGGTGCAAGGGATGAGCAGTTCTTC
CATSRVVGARDEQFF
>NA|NA|TRBV2|TRBJ2-1
TGTGCCAGCAGTCCGACCAGCCCATACAATGAGCAGTTCTTC
CASSPTSPYNEQFF
>many|NA|TRBV11-2|TRBJ2-7
TGTGCCAGCAGCTTCCCCTTTCGGGGAGGCGAGCAGTACTTC
CASSFPFRGGEQYF
>many|NA|TRBV10-3|TRBJ1-1
TGTGCCATCAATCGGGACAACACTGAAGCTTTCTTT
CAINRDNTEAFF
>NA|TRBD1|TRBV7-2|TRBJ2-5
TGTGCCAGCAGCTTTAGGGCCCGAGGGACAGGGGGCGCAGAGACCCAGTACTTC
CASSFRARGTGGAETQYF
>many|NA|TRBV6-1|TRBJ1-1
TGTGCCAGCAGTGAAGGTAACCTGAACACTGAAGCTTTCTTT
CASSEGNLNTEAFF
>NA|TRBD1|TRBV5-1|TRBJ2-7
TGCGCCAGCAGCTACGGACAGGGTGGGAACGAGCAGTACTTC
CASSYGQGGNEQYF
>NA|NA|TRBV5-6|TRBJ1-1
TGTGCCAGCAGCTTCGTCTTGGGCACTGAAGCTTTCTTT
CASSFVLGTEAFF
>NA|TRBD2|TRBV20-1|TRBJ2-1
TGCAGTGCACCTAGCGGGAGGGTCCCCAATGAGCAGTTCTTC
CSAPSGRVPNEQFF
>NA|NA|TRBV24-1|TRBJ2-2
TGTGCCACCAGTGATTCCGGGGAGCTGTTTTTT
CATSDSGELFF
>NA|NA|TRBV2|TRBJ2-1
TGTGCCAGCAGACTCATCAGCGCCAATGAGCAGTTCTTC
CASRLISANEQFF
>many|TRBD2|TRBV20-1|TRBJ2-3
TGCAGTGCCGTGAAAGCGGGGAACACAGATACGCAGTATTTT
CSAVKAGNTDTQYF
>NA|TRBD1|TRBV6-5|TRBJ1-1
TGTGCCAGCAGTTTTGGGACAGCAGGCACTGAAGCTTTCTTT
CASSFGTAGTEAFF
>many|NA|TRBV5-1|TRBJ2-7
TGCGCCAGCAGCTTTAGGGTCTCCGCTCCTTACGAGCAGTACTTC
CASSFRVSAPYEQYF
>few|NA|TRBV3-1|TRBJ1-1
TGTGCCAGCAGCCAAGTAGGGTTGAACACTGAAGCTTTCTTT
CASSQVGLNTEAFF
>many|NA|TRBV25-1|TRBJ1-2
TGTGCCAGCAGTGAAGCCCAAGACTATGGCTACACCTTC
CASSEAQDYGYTF
>few|NA|TRBV10-3|TRBJ2-7
TGTGCCATCAGTGATCGGGCAGGACCGAAACCCTACGAGCAGTACTTC
CAISDRAGPKPYEQYF
>many|TRBD1|TRBV30|TRBJ1-4
TGTGCCTGGGGAAGAGGGGGCACTAATGAAAAACTGTTTTTT
CAWGRGGTNEKLFF
>NA|NA|TRBV10-3|TRBJ2-2
TGTGCCATCAGCACCGGGACCGTGAACACCGGGGAGCTGTTTTTT
CAISTGTVNTGELFF
>many|NA|TRBV7-6|TRBJ2-1
TGTGCCAGCAGCCCTGTGTTGGGTGAGCAGTTCTTC
CASSPVLGEQFF
>many|NA|TRBV5-4|TRBJ1-3
TGTGCCAGCAGCTTGTCGGTGGCCGGAAACACCATATATTTT
CASSLSVAGNTIYF
>NA|NA|TRBV19|TRBJ1-5
TGTGCCAGTAGCGCCCTAAGGGACAGCAATCAGCCCCAGCATTTT
CASSALRDSNQPQHF
>NA|NA|TRBV29-1|TRBJ1-5
TGCAGCGTTGTAGAGACAGGCTCCAATCAGCCCCAGCATTTT
CSVVETGSNQPQHF
>few|NA|TRBV7-9|TRBJ1-5
TGTGCCAGCAGCTCCCAAGCGGGGGTCAGTCAGCCCCAGCATTTT
CASSSQAGVSQPQHF
>few|NA|TRBV5-1|TRBJ2-1
TGCGCCAGCAGCTTGGTCGCGGGAGAGGGGGGCGGTGAGCAGTTCTTC
CASSLVAGEGGGEQFF
>NA|NA|TRBV7-2|TRBJ2-7
TGTGCCATAACGGGACTCCTGGGCGAGCAGTACTTC
CAITGLLGEQYF
>few|NA|TRBV10-3|TRBJ2-7
TGTGCCATCAGTGAAGGTTACGAGCAGTACTTC
CAISEGYEQYF
>once|NA|TRBV27|TRBJ2-7
TGTGCCAGCGGTTTATCCCGGACCTCGAGCTCCTACGAGCAGTACTTC
CASGLSRTSSSYEQYF
>NA|TRBD1|TRBV7-9|TRBJ2-7
TGTGCCAGCAGCCACGGACAGGGGGCGTTGTACGAGCAGTACTTC
CASSHGQGALYEQYF